These T cell receptor beta chains were read from a single sample in a study of cytomegalovirus exposure and HLA in healthy donors. TCRdb's copy holds only in-frame clones and misses some; the assay was immunoSEQ multiplex PCR. Of about 110,000 clones in the sample, over 55% are singletons; the top ten hold less than 3.5%. Material: PBMCs. These receptors originate from a female donor in good health and CMV-seronegative. CDR3s include the opening cysteine and the closing phenylalanine or tryptophan. The order of the fields is J gene, D gene, clone size, V gene, CDR3 DNA, CDR3 protein. D genes are given only for firm matches. Size is stated for part of the rows, as once, few or many counts, or as a class when the clone is expanded.

j_call: TRBJ2-2
d_call: TRBD1
clone_size: .
v_call: TRBV30
cdr3_nt: TGTGCCGGAGCCTCCGGGGCAGGGGGAGCGAACACCGGGGAGCTGTTTTTT
cdr3_aa: CAGASGAGGANTGELFF

j_call: TRBJ2-7
d_call: TRBD2
clone_size: .
v_call: TRBV7-3
cdr3_nt: TGTGCCAGCAGCTTAGGGACTAGCGGGCCCAGTGGGTACGAGCAGTACTTC
cdr3_aa: CASSLGTSGPSGYEQYF

j_call: TRBJ2-1
d_call: TRBD2
clone_size: .
v_call: TRBV5-1
cdr3_nt: TGCGCCAGCAGCTTGGGGACTAGGGGCGTGGATGAGCAGTTCTTC
cdr3_aa: CASSLGTRGVDEQFF

j_call: TRBJ1-1
d_call: .
clone_size: .
v_call: TRBV5-4
cdr3_nt: TGTGCCAGCAGCTTGGACTTCGGGTGGAACACTGAAGCTTTCTTT
cdr3_aa: CASSLDFGWNTEAFF

j_call: TRBJ2-2
d_call: .
clone_size: .
v_call: TRBV6-5
cdr3_nt: TGTGCCAGCAGTTACTCCGGCGGGCCCGGGGAGCTGTTTTTT
cdr3_aa: CASSYSGGPGELFF

j_call: TRBJ1-2
d_call: TRBD1
clone_size: .
v_call: TRBV29-1
cdr3_nt: TGCAGCGTTGAAGCTTGGACAGGGGGCGATGGCTACACCTTC
cdr3_aa: CSVEAWTGGDGYTF

j_call: TRBJ2-7
d_call: .
clone_size: .
v_call: TRBV11-2
cdr3_nt: TGTGCCAGCAGCTTAGGACGGAGCGAGCAGTACTTC
cdr3_aa: CASSLGRSEQYF

j_call: TRBJ2-5
d_call: TRBD2
clone_size: .
v_call: TRBV18
cdr3_nt: TGTGCCAGCTCACCTCTACCGGGGGGGACACAAGAGACCCAGTACTTC
cdr3_aa: CASSPLPGGTQETQYF

j_call: TRBJ1-4
d_call: .
clone_size: once
v_call: TRBV7-9
cdr3_nt: TGTGCCAGCAGCCCCACGGCGGGGTCTAATGAAAAACTGTTTTTT
cdr3_aa: CASSPTAGSNEKLFF

j_call: TRBJ2-1
d_call: .
clone_size: once
v_call: TRBV2
cdr3_nt: TGTGCCAGCAGTGAGAGACTAGGTAGGACTGAGCAGTTCTTC
cdr3_aa: CASSERLGRTEQFF

j_call: TRBJ1-4
d_call: TRBD1
clone_size: few
v_call: TRBV28
cdr3_nt: TGTGCCAGCGGCCGCCGGGACAGTAATGAAAAACTGTTTTTT
cdr3_aa: CASGRRDSNEKLFF

j_call: TRBJ2-2
d_call: TRBD2
clone_size: .
v_call: TRBV29-1
cdr3_nt: TGCAGCGTTGAAGGGGGAGGGCCAACCGGGGAGCTGTTTTTT
cdr3_aa: CSVEGGGPTGELFF

j_call: TRBJ2-7
d_call: .
clone_size: .
v_call: TRBV2
cdr3_nt: TGTGCCAGCAGTGTTTCCCAGGGTAGCGAGCAGTACTTC
cdr3_aa: CASSVSQGSEQYF

j_call: TRBJ1-3
d_call: TRBD1
clone_size: .
v_call: TRBV2
cdr3_nt: TGTGCCAGCCGGGACAGGGTCTCTGGAAACACCATATATTTT
cdr3_aa: CASRDRVSGNTIYF

j_call: TRBJ1-1
d_call: .
clone_size: .
v_call: TRBV10-3
cdr3_nt: TGTGCCATCAGTGAGTCTTTCCAGGCGAACACTGAAGCTTTCTTT
cdr3_aa: CAISESFQANTEAFF

j_call: TRBJ1-2
d_call: .
clone_size: .
v_call: TRBV29-1
cdr3_nt: TGCAGCGTTTCCCTGAGTCTGCAAACTAACTATGGCTACACCTTC
cdr3_aa: CSVSLSLQTNYGYTF

j_call: TRBJ2-3
d_call: .
clone_size: .
v_call: TRBV19
cdr3_nt: TGTGCCAGTAGTATAGGTGCGGGAAGGGCAGATACGCAGTATTTT
cdr3_aa: CASSIGAGRADTQYF

j_call: TRBJ2-7
d_call: .
clone_size: .
v_call: TRBV27
cdr3_nt: TGTGCCAGCAGTTTATCCAGGGGGGAAAGAACCTACGAGCAGTACTTC
cdr3_aa: CASSLSRGERTYEQYF

j_call: TRBJ1-4
d_call: .
clone_size: once
v_call: TRBV2
cdr3_nt: TGTGCCAGCAGCCTAGGGAGGGGGGGAGAAAAACTGTTTTTT
cdr3_aa: CASSLGRGGEKLFF

j_call: TRBJ1-6
d_call: TRBD1
clone_size: .
v_call: TRBV6-1
cdr3_nt: TGTGCCAGCAGTGTGAGGGGGCTAGGTTCACCCCTCCACTTT
cdr3_aa: CASSVRGLGSPLHF

j_call: TRBJ2-3
d_call: .
clone_size: few
v_call: TRBV7-7
cdr3_nt: TGTGCTAGCAGCTTATGGTGGGGCGCAGATACGCAGTATTTT
cdr3_aa: CASSLWWGADTQYF

j_call: TRBJ2-7
d_call: TRBD1
clone_size: .
v_call: TRBV5-1
cdr3_nt: TGCGCCAGCAGCTTGGAGGGGACAGGTTCCTACGAGCAGTACTTC
cdr3_aa: CASSLEGTGSYEQYF

j_call: TRBJ2-1
d_call: TRBD2
clone_size: .
v_call: TRBV15
cdr3_nt: TGTGCCACCAAAGTGGGTAGCGGGACAAATGAGCAGTTCTTC
cdr3_aa: CATKVGSGTNEQFF

j_call: TRBJ1-1
d_call: .
clone_size: .
v_call: TRBV2
cdr3_nt: TGTGCCAGCAGTGTACAGGTTACTGAAGCTTTCTTT
cdr3_aa: CASSVQVTEAFF

j_call: TRBJ2-1
d_call: TRBD1
clone_size: .
v_call: TRBV27
cdr3_nt: TGTGCCAGCAGTTTCCTCGGACAGGGGGCCAACAATGAGCAGTTCTTC
cdr3_aa: CASSFLGQGANNEQFF

j_call: TRBJ2-7
d_call: .
clone_size: .
v_call: TRBV5-4
cdr3_nt: TGTGCCAGCAGGGATCCAGGTGGACTCGAGCAGTACTTC
cdr3_aa: CASRDPGGLEQYF

j_call: TRBJ1-2
d_call: .
clone_size: .
v_call: TRBV25-1
cdr3_nt: TGTGCCAGCAGCAGTCGGGACTTCTATGGCTACACCTTC
cdr3_aa: CASSSRDFYGYTF

j_call: TRBJ1-4
d_call: TRBD1
clone_size: .
v_call: TRBV7-2
cdr3_nt: TGTGCCAGCAGCTTCGCGGACAGGGCGGCTGAAAAACTGTTTTTT
cdr3_aa: CASSFADRAAEKLFF

j_call: TRBJ2-3
d_call: TRBD2
clone_size: once
v_call: TRBV5-4
cdr3_nt: TGTGCCAGCAGCTGGGGGACTAGCGGGAGGGGGGGAGGTACGCAGTATTTT
cdr3_aa: CASSWGTSGRGGGTQYF

j_call: TRBJ2-5
d_call: TRBD1
clone_size: .
v_call: TRBV7-6
cdr3_nt: TGTGCCAGCAGCGGGCGTGACAGGGGGCTTGGAGAGACCCAGTACTTC
cdr3_aa: CASSGRDRGLGETQYF

j_call: TRBJ1-5
d_call: .
clone_size: few
v_call: TRBV19
cdr3_nt: TGTGCCAGTAGTATCTTGGCAGATTTTAGCAATCAGCCCCAGCATTTT
cdr3_aa: CASSILADFSNQPQHF

j_call: TRBJ2-3
d_call: .
clone_size: .
v_call: TRBV4-2
cdr3_nt: TGTGCCAGCAGCCAAGATTCTCCCACAGATACGCAGTATTTT
cdr3_aa: CASSQDSPTDTQYF

j_call: TRBJ2-1
d_call: .
clone_size: .
v_call: TRBV10-3
cdr3_nt: TGTGCCATCAGTGGTAGCCGACTGAGCTCCTACAATGAGCAGTTCTTC
cdr3_aa: CAISGSRLSSYNEQFF

j_call: TRBJ2-3
d_call: .
clone_size: .
v_call: TRBV5-1
cdr3_nt: TGCGCCAGCAGCCCTTGGGGCCGGACAGATACGCAGTATTTT
cdr3_aa: CASSPWGRTDTQYF

j_call: TRBJ1-1
d_call: TRBD1
clone_size: few
v_call: TRBV25-1
cdr3_nt: TGTGCCAGCAGTGAATTCGGCAGGGGGGAAACTGAAGCTTTCTTT
cdr3_aa: CASSEFGRGETEAFF

j_call: TRBJ1-2
d_call: TRBD1
clone_size: .
v_call: TRBV7-8
cdr3_nt: TGTGCCAGCAGCTTTACAGGGGCGATCTATGGCTACACCTTC
cdr3_aa: CASSFTGAIYGYTF

j_call: TRBJ2-1
d_call: TRBD2
clone_size: .
v_call: TRBV5-1
cdr3_nt: TGCGCCAGCGCGAACAGAGTTAGCGGGAGGGCCGACAATGAGCAGTTCTTC
cdr3_aa: CASANRVSGRADNEQFF

j_call: TRBJ2-1
d_call: .
clone_size: .
v_call: TRBV7-2
cdr3_nt: TGTGCCAGCAGCCCAGGGACTGACTACAATGAGCAGTTCTTC
cdr3_aa: CASSPGTDYNEQFF

j_call: TRBJ1-1
d_call: .
clone_size: .
v_call: TRBV12-1
cdr3_nt: TGTGCCAGCAGCTTTGCCTTACAACCGGGACAGGGGCAACCGAACACTGAAGCTTTCTTT
cdr3_aa: CASSFALQPGQGQPNTEAFF

j_call: TRBJ2-5
d_call: .
clone_size: .
v_call: TRBV7-7
cdr3_nt: TGTGCCAGCAGCTTAGGAGGTCGGGGGGAGACCCAGTACTTC
cdr3_aa: CASSLGGRGETQYF

j_call: TRBJ2-3
d_call: TRBD1
clone_size: .
v_call: TRBV29-1
cdr3_nt: TGCAGCGTACCGGGACAGGCCCTCACAGATACGCAGTATTTT
cdr3_aa: CSVPGQALTDTQYF

j_call: TRBJ2-7
d_call: TRBD2
clone_size: .
v_call: TRBV5-4
cdr3_nt: TGTGCCAGCAGCTTGGCCGGGGGACTAGGGGCCCGCGAGCAGTACTTC
cdr3_aa: CASSLAGGLGAREQYF

j_call: TRBJ2-3
d_call: .
clone_size: few
v_call: TRBV7-9
cdr3_nt: TGTGCCAGCAGCCTTCTAGCGGATACGCAGTATTTT
cdr3_aa: CASSLLADTQYF

j_call: TRBJ1-5
d_call: .
clone_size: .
v_call: TRBV30
cdr3_nt: TGTGCCTGGAGCGGGGTTAGCAATCAGCCCCAGCATTTT
cdr3_aa: CAWSGVSNQPQHF

j_call: TRBJ2-7
d_call: .
clone_size: .
v_call: TRBV6-5
cdr3_nt: TGTGCCACCAGCCTCGGCGGTAAGGTCTACGAGCAGTACTTC
cdr3_aa: CATSLGGKVYEQYF

j_call: TRBJ2-7
d_call: TRBD2
clone_size: once
v_call: TRBV18
cdr3_nt: TGTGCCAGCTCACCGAATAGCGGGCCCTCCTACGAGCAGTACTTC
cdr3_aa: CASSPNSGPSYEQYF

j_call: TRBJ2-1
d_call: TRBD2
clone_size: .
v_call: TRBV7-3
cdr3_nt: TGTGCCAGCAGCTTAATAGGGGGGACTAGCGGAAGAACCCCGAACAATGAGCAGTTCTTC
cdr3_aa: CASSLIGGTSGRTPNNEQFF

j_call: TRBJ2-7
d_call: TRBD2
clone_size: .
v_call: TRBV25-1
cdr3_nt: TGTGCCAGCAGTGAAGGTTTAGGCGGGAGAGGCTCCTACGAGCAGTACTTC
cdr3_aa: CASSEGLGGRGSYEQYF

j_call: TRBJ2-2
d_call: TRBD2
clone_size: .
v_call: TRBV5-1
cdr3_nt: TGCGCCAGCAGCCAAAGACTAGCGGGAGCCGGGGAGCTGTTTTTT
cdr3_aa: CASSQRLAGAGELFF

j_call: TRBJ2-1
d_call: TRBD2
clone_size: .
v_call: TRBV4-3
cdr3_nt: TGCGCCAGCAGCCAAGCGGGAGGGCCGGGGAATGAGCAGTTCTTC
cdr3_aa: CASSQAGGPGNEQFF

j_call: TRBJ2-1
d_call: .
clone_size: few
v_call: TRBV4-2
cdr3_nt: TGTGCCAGCAGCCAAGACACCCCAGCGGGTAGAGGTAATGAGCAGTTCTTC
cdr3_aa: CASSQDTPAGRGNEQFF

j_call: TRBJ2-1
d_call: TRBD2
clone_size: .
v_call: TRBV2
cdr3_nt: TGTGCCAGCAACGGAGCGGGAGGGCTTAATGAGCAGTTCTTC
cdr3_aa: CASNGAGGLNEQFF

j_call: TRBJ1-1
d_call: TRBD1
clone_size: .
v_call: TRBV27
cdr3_nt: TGTGCCAGCAGGGGCGCAGGGGGCGCAAAGGCGAAAGCTTTCTTT
cdr3_aa: CASRGAGGAKAKAFF

j_call: TRBJ2-1
d_call: .
clone_size: .
v_call: TRBV27
cdr3_nt: TGTGCCAGCAGCCCTTCGGTACAGGGTTGGTATGAGCAGTTCTTC
cdr3_aa: CASSPSVQGWYEQFF

j_call: TRBJ1-1
d_call: .
clone_size: .
v_call: TRBV6-5
cdr3_nt: TGTGCCAGCAAGTCAACGGGCGGAGGCACTGAAGCTTTCTTT
cdr3_aa: CASKSTGGGTEAFF

j_call: TRBJ1-2
d_call: .
clone_size: .
v_call: TRBV6-5
cdr3_nt: TGTGCCAGCAGTCGCGACGGGGGGACCAACTATGGCTACACCTTC
cdr3_aa: CASSRDGGTNYGYTF

j_call: TRBJ1-2
d_call: TRBD1
clone_size: few
v_call: TRBV7-8
cdr3_nt: TGTGCCAGCAGCTTCACCGGGACAGGGTCCGGTGGCTACACCTTC
cdr3_aa: CASSFTGTGSGGYTF